This record looks at one TCR beta chain sequence and its context. Antigen specificity is unknown. The data belong to a study of cytomegalovirus exposure and HLA in healthy donors. About the study: Around 200 million T cells yielded 120 million or so unique TCR beta sequences, as an earlier analysis found. From donors who were HLA-typed, an early data release held 70 million to 90 million unique TCRs. Whole-study findings and limits: In a later analysis, a missense DCLRE1C variant was linked to TCR beta V- and J-gene trimming. Beyond CMV serostatus, there was no information to go on about immune exposure.

V was clipped by 3 bases and J by 0 bases, with 19 bases between them. Germline CDR1 is SGDLS and CDR2 is YYNGEE. The CDR3 has 18 residues. The study ran its PCR with 60 Vbeta and 13 Jbeta primers. Repertoires were generated with immunoSEQ multiplex PCR, while TCRdb's copy carries only in-frame clones and drops some. Of about 160,000 clones in the sample, 80% are singletons; the top ten hold roughly 1.3%. The sequence came from a woman aged 50 to 60 in good health and CMV-seronegative. Sequencing used PBMCs. The rearrangement joins TRBV9 to TRBJ2-1, with D possibly matching TRBD1 (6 bases). The CDR3: CASSAPWGQADSYNEQFF. The CDR3 bases are TGTGCCAGCAGCGCCCCATGGGGGCAAGCGGACTCCTACAATGAGCAGTTCTTC.